The entry below describes one T cell receptor (beta chain). The trim removed 5 bases at V and 7 bases at J, leaving 5 bases unmatched. Germline V gene lookup returns CDR1 MNHEY and CDR2 SVGAGI. The CDR3 length is 14 residues. The entry originates in a study of blood T cell repertoires in COVID-19. The wider study: PBMCs, B-cell-depleted T cells, or T cells were the source of the cDNA or gDNA that made up the material.

Under the authors' procedure: Amplification of reference gene primers provided the estimated nucleated cell counts. Profiling relied on immunoSEQ multiplex PCR, and the TCRdb table lists in-frame clones only, not all of them. V and J calls and clone size are as listed in that table; D and trimming were resolved from the DNA. Among tens of thousands of clones listed, 75% to 90% were seen once. The receptor was isolated from a woman in her seventies with active COVID-19. Sequencing was carried out using peripheral blood. The chain recombines TRBV6-5 with TRBJ1-5; TRBD1 agrees at 10 bases. The CDR3 reads CASSHGQGEQPQHF. The CDR3 region has the DNA TGTGCCAGCAGTCACGGACAGGGGGAACAGCCCCAGCATTTT.